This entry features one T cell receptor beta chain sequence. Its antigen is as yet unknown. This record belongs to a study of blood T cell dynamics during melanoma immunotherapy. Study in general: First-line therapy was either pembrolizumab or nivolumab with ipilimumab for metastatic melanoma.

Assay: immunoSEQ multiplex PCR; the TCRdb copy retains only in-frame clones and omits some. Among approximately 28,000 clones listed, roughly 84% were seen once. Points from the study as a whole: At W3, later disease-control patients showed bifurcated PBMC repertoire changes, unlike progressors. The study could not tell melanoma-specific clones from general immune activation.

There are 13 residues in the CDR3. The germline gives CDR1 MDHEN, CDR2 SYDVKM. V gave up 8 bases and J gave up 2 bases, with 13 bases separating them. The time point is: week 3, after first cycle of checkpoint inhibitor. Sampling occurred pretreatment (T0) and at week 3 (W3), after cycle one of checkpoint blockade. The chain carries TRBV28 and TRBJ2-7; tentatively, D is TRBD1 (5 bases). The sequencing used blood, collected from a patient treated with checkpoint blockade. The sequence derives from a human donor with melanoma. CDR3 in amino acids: CASVSRATYEQYF. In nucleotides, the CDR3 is TGTGCCAGCGTTAGCAGGGCTACCTACGAGCAGTACTTC.